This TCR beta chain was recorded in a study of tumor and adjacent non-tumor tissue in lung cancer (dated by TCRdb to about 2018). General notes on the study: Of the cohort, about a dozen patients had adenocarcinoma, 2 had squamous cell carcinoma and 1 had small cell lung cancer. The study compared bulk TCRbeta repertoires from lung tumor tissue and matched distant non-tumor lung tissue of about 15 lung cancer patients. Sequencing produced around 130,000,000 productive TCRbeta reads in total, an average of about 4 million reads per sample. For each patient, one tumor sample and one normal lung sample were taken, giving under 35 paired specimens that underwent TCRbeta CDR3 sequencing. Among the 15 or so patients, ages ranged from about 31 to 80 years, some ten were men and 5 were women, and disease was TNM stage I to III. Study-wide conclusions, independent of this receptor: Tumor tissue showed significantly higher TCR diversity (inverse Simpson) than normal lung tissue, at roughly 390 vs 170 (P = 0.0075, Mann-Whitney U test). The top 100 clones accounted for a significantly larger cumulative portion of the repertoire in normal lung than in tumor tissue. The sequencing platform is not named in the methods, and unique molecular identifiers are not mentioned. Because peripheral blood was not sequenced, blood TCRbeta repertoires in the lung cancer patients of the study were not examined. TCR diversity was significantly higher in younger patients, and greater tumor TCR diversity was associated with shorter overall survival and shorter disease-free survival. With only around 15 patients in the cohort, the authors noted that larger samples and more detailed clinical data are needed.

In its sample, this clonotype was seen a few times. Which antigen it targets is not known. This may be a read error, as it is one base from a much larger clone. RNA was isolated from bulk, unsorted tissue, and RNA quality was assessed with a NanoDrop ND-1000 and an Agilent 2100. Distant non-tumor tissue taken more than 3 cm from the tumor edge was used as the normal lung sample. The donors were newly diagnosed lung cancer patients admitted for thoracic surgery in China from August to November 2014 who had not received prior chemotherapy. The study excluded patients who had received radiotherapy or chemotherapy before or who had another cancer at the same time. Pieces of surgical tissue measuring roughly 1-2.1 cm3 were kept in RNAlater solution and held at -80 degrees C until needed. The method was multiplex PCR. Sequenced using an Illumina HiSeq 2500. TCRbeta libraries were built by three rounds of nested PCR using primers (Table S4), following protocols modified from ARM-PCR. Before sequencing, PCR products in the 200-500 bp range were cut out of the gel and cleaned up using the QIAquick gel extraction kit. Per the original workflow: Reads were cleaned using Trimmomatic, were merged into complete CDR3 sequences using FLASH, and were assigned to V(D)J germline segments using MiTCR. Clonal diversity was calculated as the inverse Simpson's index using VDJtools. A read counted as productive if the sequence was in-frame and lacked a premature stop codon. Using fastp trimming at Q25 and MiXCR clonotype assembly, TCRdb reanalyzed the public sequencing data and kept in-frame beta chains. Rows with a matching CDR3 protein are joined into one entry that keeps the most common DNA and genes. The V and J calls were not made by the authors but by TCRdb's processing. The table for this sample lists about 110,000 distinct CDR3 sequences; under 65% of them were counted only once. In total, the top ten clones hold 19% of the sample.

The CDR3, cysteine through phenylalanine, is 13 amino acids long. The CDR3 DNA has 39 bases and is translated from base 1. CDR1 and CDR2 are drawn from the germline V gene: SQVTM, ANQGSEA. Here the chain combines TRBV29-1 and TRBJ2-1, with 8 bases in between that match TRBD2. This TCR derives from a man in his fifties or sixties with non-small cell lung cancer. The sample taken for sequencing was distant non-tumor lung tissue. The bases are TGCAGCGTCAGGGAAGCGGGAGTGAGTGAGCAGATCTTC. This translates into CSVREAGVSEQIF.